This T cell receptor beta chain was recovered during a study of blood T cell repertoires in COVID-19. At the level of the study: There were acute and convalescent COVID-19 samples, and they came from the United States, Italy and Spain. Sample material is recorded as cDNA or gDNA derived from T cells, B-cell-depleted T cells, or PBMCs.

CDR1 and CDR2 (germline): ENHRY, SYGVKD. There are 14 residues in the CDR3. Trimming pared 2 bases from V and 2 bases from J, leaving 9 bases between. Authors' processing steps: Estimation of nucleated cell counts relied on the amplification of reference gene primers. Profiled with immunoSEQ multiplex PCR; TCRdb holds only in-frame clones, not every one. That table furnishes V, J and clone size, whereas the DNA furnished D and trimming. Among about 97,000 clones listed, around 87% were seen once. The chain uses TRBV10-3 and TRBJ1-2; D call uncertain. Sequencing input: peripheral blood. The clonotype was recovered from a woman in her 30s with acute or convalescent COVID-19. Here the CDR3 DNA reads TGTGCCATCAGTGAGGGGCGTTCCAACTATGGCTACACCTTC. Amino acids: CAISEGRSNYGYTF.